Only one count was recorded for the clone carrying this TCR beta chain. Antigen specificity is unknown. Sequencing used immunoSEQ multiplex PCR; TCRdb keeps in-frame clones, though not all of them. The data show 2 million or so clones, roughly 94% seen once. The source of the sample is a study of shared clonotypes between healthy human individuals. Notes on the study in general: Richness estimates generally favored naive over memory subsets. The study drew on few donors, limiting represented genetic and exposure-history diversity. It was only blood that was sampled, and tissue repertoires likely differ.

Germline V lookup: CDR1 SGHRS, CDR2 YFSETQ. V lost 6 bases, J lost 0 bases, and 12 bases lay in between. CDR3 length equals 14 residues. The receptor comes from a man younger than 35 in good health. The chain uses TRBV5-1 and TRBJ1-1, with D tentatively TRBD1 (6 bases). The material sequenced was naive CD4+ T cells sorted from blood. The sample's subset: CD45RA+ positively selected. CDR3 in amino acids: CASTPDSLNTEAFF. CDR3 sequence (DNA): TGCGCCAGCACCCCGGACAGTCTGAACACTGAAGCTTTCTTT.